This is a list of T cell receptor beta chains from one sample in a study of response to subunit inactivated influenza vaccine. A single record per CDR3 protein comes from TCRdb applying MiXCR to the RT-PCR reads. This table has roughly 520,000 distinct CDR3 sequences, roughly 23% appearing once. Material: CD4+ T cells sorted from PBMCs, obtained around 5 days after vaccination. These receptors all stem from a man aged 50-59 years who received an inactivated influenza vaccine. The CDR3 runs from the conserved cysteine through the conserved F or W. Each record gives: clone size, J gene, D gene, V gene, CDR3 protein, CDR3 DNA. A D gene is named only where the DNA matches it firmly. Some rows mark clone size as missing; the rest say once, few, many or name a class of expanded clone.

>-|TRBJ2-6|-|TRBV12-3/TRBV12-4
CASSSTSNSGANVLTF
TGTGCCAGCAGTTCGACTTCTAACTCTGGGGCCAACGTCCTGACTTTC
>-|TRBJ2-3|TRBD2|TRBV20-1
CSARSLGGGDTQYF
TGCAGTGCTAGAAGCCTGGGGGGGGGTGATACGCAGTATTTT
>-|TRBJ2-7|TRBD2|TRBV28
CASSFRASGPYEQYF
TGTGCCAGCAGTTTTCGGGCTAGCGGCCCCTACGAGCAGTACTTC
>-|TRBJ2-3|-|TRBV12-3/TRBV12-4
CASTPWIGPDTQYF
TGTGCCAGCACACCGTGGATTGGGCCAGATACGCAGTATTTT
>few|TRBJ2-3|TRBD1|TRBV12-3/TRBV12-4
CAIQRDRGTDTQYF
TGTGCCATCCAGAGGGACAGGGGCACAGATACGCAGTATTTT
>few|TRBJ2-1|-|TRBV28
CASTLGQGYNEQFF
TGTGCCAGCACATTGGGGCAGGGCTACAATGAGCAGTTCTTC
>-|TRBJ2-1|-|TRBV30
CAWSVGQVNNEQFF
TGTGCCTGGAGTGTTGGGCAGGTAAACAATGAGCAGTTCTTC
>-|TRBJ1-1|-|TRBV10-3
CAISELGPGTEAFF
TGTGCCATCAGTGAGCTGGGTCCGGGGACTGAAGCTTTCTTT
>few|TRBJ1-2|-|TRBV28
CASSLYAYGYTF
TGTGCCAGCAGTTTATATGCGTATGGCTACACCTTC
>few|TRBJ2-3|TRBD2|TRBV11-2
CASRALAGGWNTQYF
TGTGCCAGCAGGGCACTAGCGGGGGGGTGGAATACGCAGTATTTT
>few|TRBJ2-3|TRBD2|TRBV5-5
CASRRTSGGASSTDTQYF
TGTGCCAGCAGGCGAACTAGCGGGGGGGCCTCTAGCACAGATACGCAGTATTTT
>-|TRBJ1-2|-|TRBV6-2/TRBV6-3
CATSPLGSNGYTF
TGTGCCACGTCCCCCCTTGGAAGCAATGGCTACACCTTC
>few|TRBJ1-3|-|TRBV12-3/TRBV12-4
CALARGSGNTIYF
TGTGCCCTGGCCAGGGGCTCTGGAAACACCATATATTTT
>-|TRBJ2-5|TRBD1|TRBV7-8
CASFWTGKETQYF
TGTGCCAGCTTTTGGACAGGCAAAGAGACCCAGTACTTC
>many|TRBJ1-6|-|TRBV7-2
CASSPASTLSPLHF
TGTGCCAGCAGCCCCGCCTCGACCCTATCACCCCTCCACTTT
>few|TRBJ1-4|TRBD1|TRBV12-3/TRBV12-4
CASSFAAGTGGLATNEKLFF
TGTGCCAGCAGTTTTGCCGCCGGGACAGGGGGCTTAGCAACTAATGAAAAACTGTTTTTT
>-|TRBJ2-2|TRBD1|TRBV4-1
CASSQARPAGGKTGELFF
TGCGCCAGCAGCCAAGCTAGGCCTGCAGGGGGCAAAACCGGGGAGCTGTTTTTT
>-|TRBJ2-1|-|TRBV20-1
CSARVALTGVTDEQFF
TGCAGTGCTAGAGTAGCATTAACGGGAGTTACAGATGAGCAGTTCTTC
>-|TRBJ2-6|TRBD1|TRBV5-4
CASSTGEANVLTF
TGTGCCAGCAGTACAGGGGAGGCCAACGTCCTGACTTTC
>once|TRBJ2-7|TRBD1|TRBV5-1
CASSLQGVNYEQYF
TGCGCCAGCAGCTTGCAGGGGGTAAACTACGAGCAGTACTTC
>-|TRBJ2-7|-|TRBV6-1
CASSESGPRQYF
TGTGCCAGCAGTGAATCCGGGCCCCGGCAGTACTTC
>-|TRBJ2-7|-|TRBV6-1
CASSETTGFYEQYF
TGTGCCAGCAGTGAAACGACAGGTTTCTACGAGCAGTACTTC
>few|TRBJ1-1|TRBD1|TRBV20-1
CSARQTGGRTEAFF
TGCAGTGCTAGACAGACAGGGGGCCGCACTGAAGCTTTCTTT
>-|TRBJ2-3|TRBD2|TRBV7-9
CASSPLAGTTQYF
TGTGCCAGCAGTCCCTTAGCGGGTACGACGCAGTATTTT
>many|TRBJ1-2|-|TRBV15
CATSRTPGSSYGYTF
TGTGCCACCAGCAGGACACCAGGTTCCAGCTATGGCTACACCTTC
>-|TRBJ2-3|-|TRBV5-5
CASSQDQLSTDTQYF
TGTGCCAGCAGCCAAGACCAACTCTCCACAGATACGCAGTATTTT
>-|TRBJ2-1|TRBD2|TRBV11-2
CASSRPGTSGRARDEQFF
TGTGCCAGCAGCCGTCCCGGGACTAGCGGGAGGGCCCGGGATGAGCAGTTCTTC
>-|TRBJ2-3|TRBD2|TRBV11-2
CASSPRTSGAGYTQYF
TGTGCCAGCAGCCCGAGGACTAGCGGGGCCGGCTATACGCAGTATTTT
>few|TRBJ2-1|TRBD1|TRBV9
CASSVGPDRAGNEQFF
TGTGCCAGCAGCGTAGGACCGGACAGGGCCGGTAATGAGCAGTTCTTC
>-|TRBJ2-1|-|TRBV5-1
CASSLAGGASYNEQFF
TGCGCCAGCAGCTTGGCCGGGGGCGCGTCCTACAATGAGCAGTTCTTC
>-|TRBJ1-1|TRBD1|TRBV20-1
CSASNRGRGKAAFF
TGCAGTGCTAGTAATAGGGGCAGGGGGAAGGCAGCTTTCTTT
>-|TRBJ1-1|-|TRBV20-1
CSARDPREVTEAFF
TGCAGTGCTAGAGATCCCAGGGAGGTCACTGAAGCTTTCTTT
>-|TRBJ2-3|-|TRBV7-2
CASSRGGYTDTQYF
TGTGCCAGCAGCCGTGGGGGCTACACAGATACGCAGTATTTT
>many|TRBJ2-7|-|TRBV6-2/TRBV6-3
CASSPLSYEQYF
TGTGCCAGCAGTCCATTATCCTACGAGCAGTACTTC
>-|TRBJ1-5|TRBD1|TRBV6-2/TRBV6-3
CASSYQGVGQPQHF
TGTGCCAGCAGTTATCAGGGGGTAGGACAGCCCCAGCATTTT
>-|TRBJ1-2|-|TRBV2
CASSKGGTANYGYTF
TGTGCCAGCAGCAAGGGGGGAACCGCTAACTATGGCTACACCTTC
>few|TRBJ2-1|TRBD2|TRBV10-3
CAISTSGGAYNEQFF
TGTGCCATCAGTACTAGCGGGGGAGCCTACAATGAGCAGTTCTTC
>many|TRBJ2-7|-|TRBV7-9
CASSPLTVYEQYF
TGTGCCAGCAGCCCCCTGACGGTCTACGAGCAGTACTTC
>-|TRBJ2-7|TRBD1|TRBV7-2
CASSWGTGGAYEQYF
TGTGCCAGCAGCTGGGGGACAGGGGGGGCGTACGAGCAGTACTTC
>-|TRBJ2-6|-|TRBV6-2/TRBV6-3
CASSPLNSGANVLTF
TGTGCCAGCAGCCCCCTGAACTCTGGGGCCAACGTCCTGACTTTC
>-|TRBJ2-2|-|TRBV2
CARALTENTGELFF
TGTGCCAGGGCCCTGACAGAGAACACCGGGGAGCTGTTTTTT
>few|TRBJ2-2|TRBD2|TRBV5-1
CASSSGTSGAPGELFF
TGCGCCAGCAGCTCTGGGACTAGCGGAGCCCCCGGGGAGCTGTTTTTT
>-|TRBJ1-6|-|TRBV5-4
CASSQTLQVNSPLHF
TGTGCCAGCAGCCAAACCCTACAGGTTAATTCACCCCTCCACTTT
>few|TRBJ2-2|-|TRBV5-1
CASSPEYSAGELFF
TGCGCCAGCAGCCCCGAATACAGTGCCGGGGAGCTGTTTTTT
>few|TRBJ2-2|-|TRBV5-1
CASIPGLAGTGELFF
TGCGCCAGCATCCCCGGGCTAGCAGGCACCGGGGAGCTGTTTTTT
>few|TRBJ2-5|-|TRBV14
CASSPRDTQRETQYF
TGTGCCAGCAGCCCCCGGGACACGCAACGAGAGACCCAGTACTTC
>few|TRBJ2-7|TRBD1|TRBV12-3/TRBV12-4
CASSTRKPLLRDRDSYEQYF
TGTGCCAGCAGTACTAGGAAACCACTTCTTCGGGACAGGGATTCCTACGAGCAGTACTTC